This T cell receptor beta chain was sequenced during a study of post-analysis software for immune sequencing data. Study results and limitations: There were five TRBV segments more frequent in patients than controls, and TRBV5-6, TRBV5-1 and TRBV20-1 were among them.

This clonotype was observed a few times. What it binds is unknown. CDR3 length equals 12 residues. V dropped 7 bases and J dropped 7 bases, with 8 bases sitting between them. Per the germline V gene, CDR1 is MNHEY and CDR2 is SVGEGT. The authors incorporated unique molecular identifiers into the TCR beta cDNA libraries. One entry per CDR3 protein, called by TCRdb with MiXCR from the PCR reads. The sample has roughly 800,000 distinct CDR3 sequences, roughly 27% seen once. This clonotype was obtained from a girl aged 10 to 17 with multiple sclerosis. The chain couples TRBV6-2 or TRBV6-3 to TRBJ1-6; the D is unclear. Sequencing was carried out using blood. The CDR3 nucleotides read TGTGCCAGCACAAACGGGAATTCACCCCTCCACTTT. This translates into CASTNGNSPLHF.